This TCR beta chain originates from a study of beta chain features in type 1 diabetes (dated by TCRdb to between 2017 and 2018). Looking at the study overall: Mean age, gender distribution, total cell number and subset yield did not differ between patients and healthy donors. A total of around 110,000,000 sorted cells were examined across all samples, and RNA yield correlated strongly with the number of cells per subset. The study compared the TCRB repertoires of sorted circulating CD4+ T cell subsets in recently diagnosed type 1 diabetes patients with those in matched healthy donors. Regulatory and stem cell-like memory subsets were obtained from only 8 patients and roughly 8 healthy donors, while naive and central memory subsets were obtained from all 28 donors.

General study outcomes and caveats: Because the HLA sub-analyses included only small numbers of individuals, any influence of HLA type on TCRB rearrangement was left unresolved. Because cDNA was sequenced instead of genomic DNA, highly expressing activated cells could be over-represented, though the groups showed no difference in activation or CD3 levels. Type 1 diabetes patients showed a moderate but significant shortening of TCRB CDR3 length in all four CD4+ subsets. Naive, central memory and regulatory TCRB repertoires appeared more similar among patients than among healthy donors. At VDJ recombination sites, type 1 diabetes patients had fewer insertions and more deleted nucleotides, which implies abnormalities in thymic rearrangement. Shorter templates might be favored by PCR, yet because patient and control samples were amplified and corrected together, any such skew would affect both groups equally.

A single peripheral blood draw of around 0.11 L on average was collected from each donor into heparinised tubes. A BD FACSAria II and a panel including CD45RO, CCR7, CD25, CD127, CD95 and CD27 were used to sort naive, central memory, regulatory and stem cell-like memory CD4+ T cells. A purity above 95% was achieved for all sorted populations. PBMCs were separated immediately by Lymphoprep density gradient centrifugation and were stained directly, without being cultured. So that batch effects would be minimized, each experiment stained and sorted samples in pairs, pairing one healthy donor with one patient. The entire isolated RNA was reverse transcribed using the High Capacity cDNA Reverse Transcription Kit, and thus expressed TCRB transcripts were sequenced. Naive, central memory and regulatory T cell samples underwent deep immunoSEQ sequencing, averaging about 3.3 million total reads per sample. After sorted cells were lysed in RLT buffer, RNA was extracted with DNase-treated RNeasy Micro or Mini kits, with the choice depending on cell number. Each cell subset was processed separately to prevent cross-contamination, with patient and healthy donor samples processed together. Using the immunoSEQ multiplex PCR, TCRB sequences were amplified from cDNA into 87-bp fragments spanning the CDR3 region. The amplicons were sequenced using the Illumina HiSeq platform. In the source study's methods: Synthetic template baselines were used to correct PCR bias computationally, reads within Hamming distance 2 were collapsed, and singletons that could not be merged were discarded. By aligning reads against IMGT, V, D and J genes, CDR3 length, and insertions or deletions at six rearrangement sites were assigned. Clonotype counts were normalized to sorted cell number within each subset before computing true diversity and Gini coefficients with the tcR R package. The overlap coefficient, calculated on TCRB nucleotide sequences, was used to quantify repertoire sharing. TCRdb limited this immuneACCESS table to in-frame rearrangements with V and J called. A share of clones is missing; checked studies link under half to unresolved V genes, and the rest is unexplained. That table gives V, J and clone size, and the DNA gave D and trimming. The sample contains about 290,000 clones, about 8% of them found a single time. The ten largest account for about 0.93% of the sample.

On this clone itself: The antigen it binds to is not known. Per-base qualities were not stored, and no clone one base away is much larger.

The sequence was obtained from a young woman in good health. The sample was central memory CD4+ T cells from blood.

Read as DNA, the sequence is TGTGCCAGCAGTGCCACAGATACGCAGTATTTT. Its protein product is CASSATDTQYF. Recombination connected TRBV6-1 to TRBJ2-3; too little of a D gene remains to name it. Trimming removed 4 bases from V and 2 bases from J, leaving 1 base between the germline ends. The germline V gene yields MNHNS for CDR1 and SASEGT for CDR2. The CDR3 numbers 11 residues from cysteine through phenylalanine. The read is trimmed to its CDR3 DNA, 33 bases read in frame from base 1.